This TCR beta chain was recorded in a study of blood T cells in healthy people across ages. Overall study results and limits: Naive CD4+ cell counts and diversity both ran higher in long-lived than in aged donors.

With V trimmed by 4 bases and J by 9 bases, 5 bases remained unmatched. Germline CDR1 MDHEN, CDR2 SYDVKM. This CDR3 has 12 residues. Then a second PCR, running about 7 to 11 cycles, was carried out with a sample-barcoded 5' primer and a J-beta primer mix. Via MiXCR, TCRdb re-called the 5' RACE reads, giving one row per CDR3 protein. The sample lists 1.5 million to 1.9 million distinct CDR3 sequences; under 55% were seen once. Of note for this clonotype: Its matching antigen is unknown.

The chain employs TRBV28 and TRBJ2-7, with TRBD1 identical over 8 bases. The TCR sequence derives from a woman younger than 35 in good health. The sequenced material came from blood. The CDR3 loop reads CASSSSGTGQYF. The CDR3 DNA sequence: TGTGCCAGCAGTTCCTCCGGGACAGGGCAGTACTTC. Using reference TRBV28 and TRBJ2-7 for the parts outside the CDR3, the full variable domain is DVKVTQSSRYLVKRTGEKVFLECVQDMDHENMFWYRQDPGLGLRLIYFSYDVKMKEKGDIPEGYSVSREKKERFSLILESASTNQTSMYLCASSSSGTGQYFGPGTRLTVT.